The clone carrying this T cell receptor (beta chain) has at least ten counts. The record originates from a study of patients and donors after allogeneic stem cell transplantation. TCRdb analysed the RT-PCR reads with MiXCR anew, one entry per CDR3 protein. The data hold under 200,000 distinct CDR3 sequences, with around 30% observed a single time. Germline CDR1 SQVTM, CDR2 ANQGSEA. This CDR3 is built from 14 residues. V was cut by 3 bases and J by 0 bases, with 11 bases left in between. V and J are TRBV29-1 and TRBJ1-2; D call uncertain. The sequenced material came from blood, either unsorted or a sorted T cell fraction (not recorded which). The receptor was isolated from a human donor who was either an allogeneic HSCT recipient or a stem cell or donor lymphocyte infusion donor (not recorded which). It is not recorded whose cells these are; they may come from a transplant donor. CDR3 sequence: CSVDNEVPNYGYTF. In DNA form, the CDR3 reads TGCAGCGTTGATAACGAGGTTCCTAACTATGGCTACACCTTC.